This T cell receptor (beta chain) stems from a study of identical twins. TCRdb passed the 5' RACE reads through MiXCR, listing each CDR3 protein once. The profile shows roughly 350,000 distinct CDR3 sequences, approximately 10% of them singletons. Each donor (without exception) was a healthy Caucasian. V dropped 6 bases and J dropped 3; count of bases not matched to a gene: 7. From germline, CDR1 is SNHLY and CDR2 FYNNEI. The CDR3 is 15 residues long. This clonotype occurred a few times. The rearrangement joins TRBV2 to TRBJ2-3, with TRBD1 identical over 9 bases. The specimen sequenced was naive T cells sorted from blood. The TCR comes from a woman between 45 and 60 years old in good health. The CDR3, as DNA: TGTGCCAGCAGGGCAGACAGGGGGGCGACAGATACGCAGTATTTT. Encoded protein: CASRADRGATDTQYF.